At least ten counts were recorded for the clone carrying this T cell receptor (beta chain). Its target is not known. All donors came from Russia, were Caucasian and healthy, and spanned ages roughly 6 to 95. Every donor provided roughly 10 milliliters of peripheral blood. Per sample, at least 5 micrograms of total RNA were extracted. Germline V CDR1 and CDR2: SGHRS, YFSETQ. The CDR3 runs to 14 residues. Trimming left V 2 bases short and J 7 bases short, with 14 bases between. This sample was included in a study of blood T cells in healthy people across ages. Findings and caveats of the study: Roughly linear age-related decline in beta diversity appeared, significant by age around 40.

The authors ran a second PCR of 7 to 11 cycles using a sample-barcoded 5' primer and a J-beta primer mix. TCRdb passed the 5' RACE reads through MiXCR, listing each CDR3 protein once. The table has more than 700,000 distinct CDR3 sequences, 35% to 60% seen once. The genes are TRBV5-1 and TRBJ2-3, with D possibly being TRBD2 (5 bases). Specimen: blood. The source of this sequence is a man at least 80 years old in good health. The CDR3 coding sequence is TGCGCCAGCAGCTTAGCCACCCCGGGAAATACGCAGTATTTT. This translates into CASSLATPGNTQYF.